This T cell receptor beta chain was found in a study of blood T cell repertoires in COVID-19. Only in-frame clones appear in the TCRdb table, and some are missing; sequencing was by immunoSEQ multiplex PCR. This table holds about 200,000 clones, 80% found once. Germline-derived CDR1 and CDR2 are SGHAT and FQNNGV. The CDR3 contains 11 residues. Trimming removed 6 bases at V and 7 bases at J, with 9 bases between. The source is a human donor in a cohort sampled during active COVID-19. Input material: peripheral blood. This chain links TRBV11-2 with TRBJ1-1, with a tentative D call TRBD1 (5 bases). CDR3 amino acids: CASSSTGEAFF. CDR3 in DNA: TGTGCCAGCAGTTCAACAGGTGAAGCTTTCTTT. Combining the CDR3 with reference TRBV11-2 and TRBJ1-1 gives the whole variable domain EAGVAQSPRYKIIEKRQSVAFWCNPISGHATLYWYQQILGQGPKLLIQFQNNGVVDDSQLPKDRFSAERLKGVDSTLKIQPAKLEDSAVYLCASSSTGEAFFGQGTRLTVV.